This TCR beta chain originates from a study of blood T cell repertoires in COVID-19. Looking at the study overall: The origin of the acute and convalescent COVID-19 samples was the United States, Italy and Spain. The cDNA or gDNA used as material had been derived from T cells, B-cell-depleted T cells, or PBMCs.

Seattle's enrolled individuals joined amid active infection and were then monitored longitudinally. V shed 0 bases, J shed 3 bases, and the junction held 4 bases outside the gene matches. The CDR3 length is 17 residues. CDR1 KGHSH and CDR2 LQKENI come from the germline V gene. Generated by immunoSEQ multiplex PCR, the TCRdb table keeps only in-frame clones and is missing some. The table lists roughly 410,000 clones, about 90% of them singletons. This TCR derives from a woman aged 55-69 years with COVID-19, enrolled during active disease. The sample taken for sequencing was peripheral blood. The chain carries TRBV18 and TRBJ1-4, with 10 bases fitting TRBD1. Here the CDR3 reads CASSPPGTGVANEKLFF. In nucleotides, the CDR3 is TGTGCCAGCTCACCACCTGGGACAGGGGTTGCTAATGAAAAACTGTTTTTT.